This T cell receptor (beta chain) was captured in a study of blood T cell repertoires in COVID-19. Assay: immunoSEQ multiplex PCR; the TCRdb copy retains only in-frame clones and omits some. This sample yields 100,000 to 150,000 clones, of which roughly four fifths are seen a single time; about an eighth belongs to the top ten. This CDR3 is 16 amino acids long. The germline V gene encodes CDR1 SGHVS and CDR2 FQNEAQ. The ends lost 1 base at V and 4 bases at J; junction bases unmatched: 8. The sequenced sample was peripheral blood. The receptor comes from a man aged 60 to 75 with acute or convalescent COVID-19. The chain combines TRBV7-8 with TRBJ2-7; 9 bases are a match to TRBD1. The DNA of the CDR3 is TGTGCCAGCAGCTTAGGTTACAGGGGGCGATCTTACGAGCAGTACTTC. This codes for CASSLGYRGRSYEQYF.